The TCR beta chain described here comes from a study of blood T cells in healthy people across ages. V was shortened by 7 bases and J by 3 bases, with 16 bases between the two germline ends. The length of the CDR3 is 14 residues. Next came a second PCR, run for about 7 to 12 cycles, which used a sample-barcoded 5' primer along with a J-beta primer mix. TCRdb analysed the 5' RACE reads with MiXCR anew, one entry per CDR3 protein. The sample yields 870,000 or so distinct CDR3 sequences, under 30% seen once. The sequence was collected from a woman of 80 years or more in good health. V usage is TRBV12-3 or TRBV12-4 and J usage is TRBJ2-7, with D possibly TRBD2 on 6 matching bases. The sample was blood. CDR3 bases: TGTGCCAGCAACCTCATGGGGGGTGGCTACGAGCAGTACTTC. Amino acids: CASNLMGGGYEQYF.